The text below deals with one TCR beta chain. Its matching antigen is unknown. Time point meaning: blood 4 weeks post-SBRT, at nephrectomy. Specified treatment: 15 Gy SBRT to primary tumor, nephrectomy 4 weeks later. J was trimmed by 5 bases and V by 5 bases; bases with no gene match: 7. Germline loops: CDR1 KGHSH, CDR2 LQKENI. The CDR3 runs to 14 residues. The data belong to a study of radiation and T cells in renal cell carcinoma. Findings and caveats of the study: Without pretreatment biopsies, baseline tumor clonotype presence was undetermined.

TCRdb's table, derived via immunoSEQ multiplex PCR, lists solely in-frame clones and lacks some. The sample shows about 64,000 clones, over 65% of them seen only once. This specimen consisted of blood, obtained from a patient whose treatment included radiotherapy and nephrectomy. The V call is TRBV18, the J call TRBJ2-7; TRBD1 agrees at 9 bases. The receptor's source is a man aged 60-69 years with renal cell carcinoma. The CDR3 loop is CASSRGQGLDEQYF. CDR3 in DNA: TGTGCCAGCTCAAGGGGACAGGGTCTCGACGAGCAGTACTTC.